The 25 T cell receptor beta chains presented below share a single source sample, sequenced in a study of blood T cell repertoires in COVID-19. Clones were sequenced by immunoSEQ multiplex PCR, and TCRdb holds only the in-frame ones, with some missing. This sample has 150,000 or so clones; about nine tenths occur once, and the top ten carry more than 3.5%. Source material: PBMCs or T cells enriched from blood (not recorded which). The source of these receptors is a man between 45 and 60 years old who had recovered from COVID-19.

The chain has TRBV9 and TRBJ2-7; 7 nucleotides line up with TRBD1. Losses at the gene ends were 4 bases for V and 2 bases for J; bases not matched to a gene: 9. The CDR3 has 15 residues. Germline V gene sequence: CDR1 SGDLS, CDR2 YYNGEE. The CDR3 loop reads CASSPRSGTAYEQYF. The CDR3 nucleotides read TGTGCCAGCAGCCCCCGGTCCGGGACAGCCTACGAGCAGTACTTC.

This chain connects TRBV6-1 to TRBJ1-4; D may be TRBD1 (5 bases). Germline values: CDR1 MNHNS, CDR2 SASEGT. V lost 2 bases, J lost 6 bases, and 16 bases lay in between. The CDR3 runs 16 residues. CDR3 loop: CASSETPGGRDEKLFF. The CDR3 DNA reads TGTGCCAGCAGTGAAACTCCGGGGGGGAGGGATGAAAAACTGTTTTTT.

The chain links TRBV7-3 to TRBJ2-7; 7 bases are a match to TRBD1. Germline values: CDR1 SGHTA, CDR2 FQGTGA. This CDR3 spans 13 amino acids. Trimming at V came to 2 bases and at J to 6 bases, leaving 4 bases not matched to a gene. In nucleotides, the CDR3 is TGTGCCAGCAGCTTAGGACAGGAGTTCGAGCAGTACTTC. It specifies CASSLGQEFEQYF.

The CDR3 DNA sequence: TGTGCCAGCTCACCAGGGACAGGTCAAGATTCACCCCTCCACTTT. It specifies CASSPGTGQDSPLHF. This chain links TRBV18 with TRBJ1-6; TRBD1 aligns across 8 bases. Germline V CDR1 and CDR2: KGHSH, LQKENI. The trim removed 2 bases at V and 8 bases at J, leaving 5 bases unmatched. The CDR3 runs 15 residues.

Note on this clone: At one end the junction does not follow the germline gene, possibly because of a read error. The CDR3 spells CASRLDGHNQPQHF. The DNA of the CDR3 is TGTGCCAGCAGGTTGGACGGACACAATCAGCCCCAGCATTTT. This chain joins TRBV5-5 and TRBJ1-5, with D possibly matching TRBD1 (5 bases). This CDR3 comprises 14 residues. Looked up from germline, CDR1 is SGHKS and CDR2 is YYEKEE (reference sequence).

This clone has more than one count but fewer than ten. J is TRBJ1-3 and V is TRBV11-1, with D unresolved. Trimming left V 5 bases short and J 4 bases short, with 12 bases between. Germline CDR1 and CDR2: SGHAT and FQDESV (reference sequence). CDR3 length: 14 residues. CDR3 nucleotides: TGTGCCAGCAGCCAAGGACTCTCGGGAAACACCATATATTTT. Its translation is CASSQGLSGNTIYF.

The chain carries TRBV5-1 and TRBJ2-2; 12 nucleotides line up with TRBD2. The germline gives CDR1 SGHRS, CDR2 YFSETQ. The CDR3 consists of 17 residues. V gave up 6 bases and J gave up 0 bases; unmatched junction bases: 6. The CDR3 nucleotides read TGCGCCAGCATTCCGACTAGCGGGGGCCCGAACACCGGGGAGCTGTTTTTT. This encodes CASIPTSGGPNTGELFF.

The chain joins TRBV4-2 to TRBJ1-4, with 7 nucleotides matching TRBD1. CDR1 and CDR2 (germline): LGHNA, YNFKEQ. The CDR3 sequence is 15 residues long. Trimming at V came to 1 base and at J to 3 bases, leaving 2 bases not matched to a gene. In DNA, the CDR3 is TGTGCCAGCAGCCAAGGTGGACAGGCTAATGAAAAACTGTTTTTT. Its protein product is CASSQGGQANEKLFF.

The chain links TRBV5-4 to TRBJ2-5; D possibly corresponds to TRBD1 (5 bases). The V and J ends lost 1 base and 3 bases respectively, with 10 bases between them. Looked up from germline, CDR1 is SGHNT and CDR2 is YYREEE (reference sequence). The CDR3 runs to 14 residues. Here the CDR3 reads CASSLFQGEETQYF. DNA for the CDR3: TGTGCCAGCAGCTTGTTCCAAGGGGAAGAGACCCAGTACTTC.

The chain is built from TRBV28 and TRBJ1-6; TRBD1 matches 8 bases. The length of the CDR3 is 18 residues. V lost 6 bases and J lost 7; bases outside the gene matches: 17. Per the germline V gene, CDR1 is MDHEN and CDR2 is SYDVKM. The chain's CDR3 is CASSSPGGPRGRNSPLHF. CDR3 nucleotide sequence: TGTGCCAGCAGCTCTCCAGGGGGCCCCCGTGGCCGGAATTCACCCCTCCACTTT.

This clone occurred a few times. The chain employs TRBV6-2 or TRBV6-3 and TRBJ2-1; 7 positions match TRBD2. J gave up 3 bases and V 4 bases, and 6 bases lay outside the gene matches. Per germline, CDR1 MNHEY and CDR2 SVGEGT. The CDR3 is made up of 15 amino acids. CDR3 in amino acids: CASSSPGTNYNEQFF. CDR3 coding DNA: TGTGCCAGCAGTTCTCCCGGGACTAACTACAATGAGCAGTTCTTC.

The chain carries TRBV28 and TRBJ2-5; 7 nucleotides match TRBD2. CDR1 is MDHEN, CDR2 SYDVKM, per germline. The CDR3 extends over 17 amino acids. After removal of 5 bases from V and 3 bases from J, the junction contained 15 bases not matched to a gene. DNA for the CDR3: TGTGCCAGCAGTCCTACCTTGGGGGGTGCGGGGGAAGAGACCCAGTACTTC. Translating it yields CASSPTLGGAGEETQYF.

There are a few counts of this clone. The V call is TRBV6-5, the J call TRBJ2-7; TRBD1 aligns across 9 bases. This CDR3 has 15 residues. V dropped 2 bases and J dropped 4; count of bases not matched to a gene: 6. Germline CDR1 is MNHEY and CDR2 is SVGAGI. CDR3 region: CASSYVGTGSYEQYF. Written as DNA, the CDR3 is TGTGCCAGCAGTTACGTAGGGACAGGGAGTTACGAGCAGTACTTC.

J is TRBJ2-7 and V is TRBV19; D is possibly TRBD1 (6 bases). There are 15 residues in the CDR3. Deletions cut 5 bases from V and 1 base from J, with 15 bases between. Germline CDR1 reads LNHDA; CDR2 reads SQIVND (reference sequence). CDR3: CASSLQGFGSYEQYF. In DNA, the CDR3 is TGTGCCAGTAGTTTACAGGGATTCGGGTCCTACGAGCAGTACTTC.

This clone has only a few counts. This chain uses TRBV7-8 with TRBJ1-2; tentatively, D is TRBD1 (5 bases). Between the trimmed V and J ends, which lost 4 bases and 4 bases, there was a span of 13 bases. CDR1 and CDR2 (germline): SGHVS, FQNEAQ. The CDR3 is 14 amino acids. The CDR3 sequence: CASSSRGGSYGYTF. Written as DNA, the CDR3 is TGTGCCAGCAGCTCGCGGGGGGGGAGCTATGGCTACACCTTC.

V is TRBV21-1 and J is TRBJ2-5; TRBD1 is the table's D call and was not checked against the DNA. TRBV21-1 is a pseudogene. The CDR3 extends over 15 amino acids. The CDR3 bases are TGTGCCAGCACGATTGCACAGCAGTACCAAGAGACCCAGTACTTC. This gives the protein CASTIAQQYQETQYF.

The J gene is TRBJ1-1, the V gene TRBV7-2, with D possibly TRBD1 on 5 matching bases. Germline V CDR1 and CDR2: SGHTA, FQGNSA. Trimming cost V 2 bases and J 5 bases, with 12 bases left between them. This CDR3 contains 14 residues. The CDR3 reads CASSLKGLGTEAFF. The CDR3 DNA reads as TGTGCCAGCAGCTTAAAGGGGTTGGGGACTGAAGCTTTCTTT.

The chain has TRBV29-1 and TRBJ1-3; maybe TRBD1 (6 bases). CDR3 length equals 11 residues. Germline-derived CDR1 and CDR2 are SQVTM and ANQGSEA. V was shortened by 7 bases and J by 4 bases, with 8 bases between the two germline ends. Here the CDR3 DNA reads TGCAGCGGGGGGCAGGGAAACACCATATATTTT. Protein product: CSGGQGNTIYF.

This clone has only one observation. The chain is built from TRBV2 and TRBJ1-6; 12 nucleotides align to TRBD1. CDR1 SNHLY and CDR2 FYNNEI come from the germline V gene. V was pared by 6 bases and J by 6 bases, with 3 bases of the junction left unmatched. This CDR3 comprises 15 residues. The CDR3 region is CASRGQGAINSPLHF. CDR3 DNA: TGTGCCAGCAGGGGACAGGGGGCAATTAATTCACCCCTCCACTTT.

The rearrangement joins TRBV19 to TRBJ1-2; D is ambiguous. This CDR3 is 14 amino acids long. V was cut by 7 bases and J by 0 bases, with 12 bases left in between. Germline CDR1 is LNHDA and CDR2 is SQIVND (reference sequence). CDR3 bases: TGTGCCAGTATTTCACCGGGGTCTAACTATGGCTACACCTTC. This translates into CASISPGSNYGYTF.

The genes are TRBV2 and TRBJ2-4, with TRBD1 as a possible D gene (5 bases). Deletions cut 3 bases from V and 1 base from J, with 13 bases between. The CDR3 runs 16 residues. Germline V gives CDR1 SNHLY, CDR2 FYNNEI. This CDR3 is CASSDPGLGAKNIQYF. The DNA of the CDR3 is TGTGCCAGCAGTGACCCAGGGCTGGGCGCCAAAAACATTCAGTACTTC.

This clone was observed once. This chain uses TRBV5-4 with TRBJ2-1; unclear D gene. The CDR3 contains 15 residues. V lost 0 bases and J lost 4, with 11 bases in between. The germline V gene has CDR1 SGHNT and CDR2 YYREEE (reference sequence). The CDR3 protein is CASSLEDHGYNEQFF. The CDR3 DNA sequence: TGTGCCAGCAGCTTGGAAGACCACGGGTACAATGAGCAGTTCTTC.

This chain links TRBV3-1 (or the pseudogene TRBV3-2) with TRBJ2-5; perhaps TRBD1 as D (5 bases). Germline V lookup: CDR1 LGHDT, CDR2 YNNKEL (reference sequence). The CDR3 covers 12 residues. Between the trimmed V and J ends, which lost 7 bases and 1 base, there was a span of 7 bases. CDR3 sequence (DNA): TGTGCCAGCACAGGGTTCCAAGAGACCCAGTACTTC. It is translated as CASTGFQETQYF.

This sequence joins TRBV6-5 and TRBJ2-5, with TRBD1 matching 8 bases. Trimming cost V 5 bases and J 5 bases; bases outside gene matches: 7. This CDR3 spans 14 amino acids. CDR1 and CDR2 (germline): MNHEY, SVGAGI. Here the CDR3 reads CASSTPGGWETQYF. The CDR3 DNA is TGTGCCAGCAGTACCCCAGGGGGCTGGGAGACCCAGTACTTC.

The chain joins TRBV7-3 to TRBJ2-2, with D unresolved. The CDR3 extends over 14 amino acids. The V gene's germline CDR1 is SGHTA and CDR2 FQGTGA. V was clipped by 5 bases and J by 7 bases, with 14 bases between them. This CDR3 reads CASSPHYFGGELFF. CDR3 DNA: TGTGCCAGCAGCCCCCACTATTTCGGCGGGGAGCTGTTTTTT.